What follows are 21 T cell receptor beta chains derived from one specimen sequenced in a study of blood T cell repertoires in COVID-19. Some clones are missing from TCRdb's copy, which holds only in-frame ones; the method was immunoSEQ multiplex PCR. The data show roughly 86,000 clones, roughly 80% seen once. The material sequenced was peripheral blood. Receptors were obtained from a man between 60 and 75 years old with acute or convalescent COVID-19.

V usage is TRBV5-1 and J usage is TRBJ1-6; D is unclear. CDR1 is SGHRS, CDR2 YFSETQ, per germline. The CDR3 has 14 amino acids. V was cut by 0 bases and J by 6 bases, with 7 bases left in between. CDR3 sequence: CASSLDRSNSPLHF. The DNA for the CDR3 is TGCGCCAGCAGCTTGGACAGATCTAATTCACCCCTCCACTTT.

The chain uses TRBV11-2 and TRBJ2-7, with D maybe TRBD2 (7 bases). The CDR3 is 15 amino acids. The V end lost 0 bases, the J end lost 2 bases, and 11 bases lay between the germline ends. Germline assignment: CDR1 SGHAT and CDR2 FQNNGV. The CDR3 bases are TGTGCCAGCAGCTTAGAAGTCGGGGGGCCCTACGAGCAGTACTTC. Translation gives CASSLEVGGPYEQYF.

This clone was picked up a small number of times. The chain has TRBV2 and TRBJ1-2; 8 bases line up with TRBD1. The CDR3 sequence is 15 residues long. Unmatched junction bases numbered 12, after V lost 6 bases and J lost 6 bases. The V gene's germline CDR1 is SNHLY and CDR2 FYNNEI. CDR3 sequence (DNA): TGTGCCAGCAGCCTCACCGGGACAGGAAGGGATGGCTACACCTTC. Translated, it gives CASSLTGTGRDGYTF.

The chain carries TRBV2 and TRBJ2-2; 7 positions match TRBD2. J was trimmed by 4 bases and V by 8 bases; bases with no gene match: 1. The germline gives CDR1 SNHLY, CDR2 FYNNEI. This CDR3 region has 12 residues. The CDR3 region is CASWEGTGELFF. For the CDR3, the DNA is TGTGCCAGCTGGGAGGGCACCGGGGAGCTGTTTTTT. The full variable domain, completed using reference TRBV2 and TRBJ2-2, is EPEVTQTPSHQVTQMGQEVILRCVPISNHLYFYWYRQILGQKVEFLVSFYNNEISEKSEIFDDQFSVERPDGSNFTLKIRSTKLEDSAMYFCASWEGTGELFFGEGSRLTVL.

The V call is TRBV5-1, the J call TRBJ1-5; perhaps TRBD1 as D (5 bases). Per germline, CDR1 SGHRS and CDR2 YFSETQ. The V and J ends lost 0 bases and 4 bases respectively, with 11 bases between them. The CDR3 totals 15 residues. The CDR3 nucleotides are TGCGCCAGCAGCTTGGGTTTTGGGGCGAATCAGCCCCAGCATTTT. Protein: CASSLGFGANQPQHF.

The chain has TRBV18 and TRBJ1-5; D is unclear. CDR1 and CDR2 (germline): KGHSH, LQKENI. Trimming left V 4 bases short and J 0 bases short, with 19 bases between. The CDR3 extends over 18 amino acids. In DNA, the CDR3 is TGTGCCAGCTCACGTGACTTTGATTCGGAGGTTAGCAATCAGCCCCAGCATTTT. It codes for CASSRDFDSEVSNQPQHF.

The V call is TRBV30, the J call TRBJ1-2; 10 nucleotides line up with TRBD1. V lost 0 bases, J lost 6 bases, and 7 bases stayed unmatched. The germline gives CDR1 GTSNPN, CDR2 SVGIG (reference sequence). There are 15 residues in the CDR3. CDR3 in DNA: TGTGCCTGGAGTGTCGACAGGGGGCCAAGAAATGGCTACACCTTC. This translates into CAWSVDRGPRNGYTF.

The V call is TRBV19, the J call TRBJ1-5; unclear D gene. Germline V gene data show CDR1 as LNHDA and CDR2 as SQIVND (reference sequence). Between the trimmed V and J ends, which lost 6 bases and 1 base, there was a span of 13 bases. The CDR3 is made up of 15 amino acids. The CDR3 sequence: CASSPAGRSNQPQHF. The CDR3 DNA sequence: TGTGCCAGTAGCCCAGCCGGGAGGAGCAATCAGCCCCAGCATTTT.

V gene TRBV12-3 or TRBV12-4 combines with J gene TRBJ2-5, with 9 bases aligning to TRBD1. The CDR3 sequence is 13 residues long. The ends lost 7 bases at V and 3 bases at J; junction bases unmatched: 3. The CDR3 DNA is TGTGCCAGCACAGGGACAGGGAAAGAGACCCAGTACTTC. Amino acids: CASTGTGKETQYF.

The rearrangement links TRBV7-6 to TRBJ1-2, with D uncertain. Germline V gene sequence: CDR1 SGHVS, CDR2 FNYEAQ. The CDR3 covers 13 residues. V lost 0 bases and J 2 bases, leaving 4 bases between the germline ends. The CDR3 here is CASSLAENYGYTF. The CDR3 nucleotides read TGTGCCAGCAGCTTAGCTGAGAACTATGGCTACACCTTC.

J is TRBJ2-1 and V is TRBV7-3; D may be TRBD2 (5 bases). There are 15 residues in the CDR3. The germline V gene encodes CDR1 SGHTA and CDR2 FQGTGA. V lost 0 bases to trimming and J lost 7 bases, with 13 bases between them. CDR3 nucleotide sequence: TGTGCCAGCAGCTTAACGATGCGAGGGCTAAATGAGCAGTTCTTC. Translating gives CASSLTMRGLNEQFF.

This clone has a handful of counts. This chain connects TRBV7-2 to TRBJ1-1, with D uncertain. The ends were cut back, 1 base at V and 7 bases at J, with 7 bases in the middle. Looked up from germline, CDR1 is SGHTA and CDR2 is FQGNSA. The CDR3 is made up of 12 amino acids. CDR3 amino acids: CASSLVGNEAFF. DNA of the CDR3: TGTGCCAGCAGCTTAGTGGGCAATGAAGCTTTCTTT.

The CDR3 reads CASSFNGQGLHGYTF. CDR3 bases: TGTGCCAGCAGTTTCAACGGACAGGGATTGCATGGCTACACCTTC. The chain carries TRBV27 and TRBJ1-2, with 8 bases fitting TRBD1. This CDR3 contains 15 residues. Germline loops: CDR1 MNHEY, CDR2 SMNVEV (reference sequence). Losses at the gene ends were 3 bases for V and 6 bases for J; bases not matched to a gene: 9.

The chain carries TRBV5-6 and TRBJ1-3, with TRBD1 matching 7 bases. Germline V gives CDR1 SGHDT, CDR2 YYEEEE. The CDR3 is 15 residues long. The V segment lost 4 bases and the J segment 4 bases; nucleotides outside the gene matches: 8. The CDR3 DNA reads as TGTGCCAGCAGCATCACAGGGGCGGGCGGAAACACCATATATTTT. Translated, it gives CASSITGAGGNTIYF.

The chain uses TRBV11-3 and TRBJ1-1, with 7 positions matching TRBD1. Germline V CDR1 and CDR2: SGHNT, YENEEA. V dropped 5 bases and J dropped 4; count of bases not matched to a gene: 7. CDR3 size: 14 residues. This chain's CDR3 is CASSIQDRSTEAFF. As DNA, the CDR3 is TGTGCCAGCAGCATCCAGGACAGGAGCACTGAAGCTTTCTTT.

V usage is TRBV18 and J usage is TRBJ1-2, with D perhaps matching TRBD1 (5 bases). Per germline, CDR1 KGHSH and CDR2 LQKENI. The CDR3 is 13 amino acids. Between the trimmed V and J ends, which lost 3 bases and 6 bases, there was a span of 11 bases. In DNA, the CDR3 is TGTGCCAGCTCACCTCCAGGGATCCATGGCTACACCTTC. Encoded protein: CASSPPGIHGYTF.

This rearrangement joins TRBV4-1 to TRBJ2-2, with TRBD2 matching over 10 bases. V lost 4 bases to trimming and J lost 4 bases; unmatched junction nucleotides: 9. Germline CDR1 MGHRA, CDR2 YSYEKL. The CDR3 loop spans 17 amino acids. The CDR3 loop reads CASSPKGLAGATGELFF. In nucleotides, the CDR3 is TGCGCCAGCAGCCCCAAGGGGCTAGCGGGGGCCACCGGGGAGCTGTTTTTT.

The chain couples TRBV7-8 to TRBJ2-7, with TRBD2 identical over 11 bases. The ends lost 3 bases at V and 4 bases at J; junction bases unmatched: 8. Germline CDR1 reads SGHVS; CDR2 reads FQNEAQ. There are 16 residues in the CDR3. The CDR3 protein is CASSFGTSGAPYEQYF. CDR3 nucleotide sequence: TGTGCCAGCAGCTTTGGGACTAGCGGAGCTCCTTACGAGCAGTACTTC.

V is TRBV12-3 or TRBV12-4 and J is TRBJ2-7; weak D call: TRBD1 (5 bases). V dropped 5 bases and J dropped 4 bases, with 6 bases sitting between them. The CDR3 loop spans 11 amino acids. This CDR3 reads CASSRQYEQYF. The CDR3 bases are TGTGCCAGCAGTCGACAGTACGAGCAGTACTTC.

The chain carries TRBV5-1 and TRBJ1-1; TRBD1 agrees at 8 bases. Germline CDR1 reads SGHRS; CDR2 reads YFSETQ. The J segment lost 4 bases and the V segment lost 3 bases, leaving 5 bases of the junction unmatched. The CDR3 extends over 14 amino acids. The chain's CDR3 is CASSYTGGITEAFF. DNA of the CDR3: TGCGCCAGCAGCTATACAGGGGGTATCACTGAAGCTTTCTTT.

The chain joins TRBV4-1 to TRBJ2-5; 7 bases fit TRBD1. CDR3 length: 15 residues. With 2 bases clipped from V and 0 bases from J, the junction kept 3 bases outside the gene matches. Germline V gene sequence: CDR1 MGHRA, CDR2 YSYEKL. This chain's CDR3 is CASSQQQGYQETQYF. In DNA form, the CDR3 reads TGCGCCAGCAGCCAACAACAGGGGTACCAAGAGACCCAGTACTTC.